This T cell receptor (beta chain) was found in a study of T cell responses to AZD1222 COVID-19 vaccine. Germline V gene data show CDR1 as MNHNS and CDR2 as SASEGT. This CDR3 is built from 14 residues. V lost 3 bases and J lost 3, with 9 bases in between. The table came from immunoSEQ multiplex PCR; TCRdb's copy has only in-frame clones and leaves some out. The profile covers tens of thousands of clones, with roughly 84% appearing a single time and around 7.3% taken by the ten largest. The J gene is TRBJ1-5, the V gene TRBV6-1; D unresolved. Sequenced here: peripheral blood, sampled on day 0 of AZD1222 vaccination. The sequence was obtained from an adult in good health. The CDR3 protein is CASSERVSNQPQHF. The CDR3 DNA reads TGTGCCAGCAGTGAGAGGGTTTCCAATCAGCCCCAGCATTTT.